This passage covers 21 T cell receptor beta chains from one sample sequenced in a study of memory CD8 T cells in hepatitis C reinfection (dated by TCRdb to 2017 to 2019). The sample's time point, from its label and the paper: peak reinfection, 3 to 8 weeks after reinfection detection. Sorted cells were sequenced directly ex vivo, with no in vitro expansion before TCR sequencing. The protocol used for the library was the immunoSEQ multiplex PCR assay. The immuneACCESS repertoire file appears here via TCRdb, limited to in-frame rearrangements. These files lack a portion of the clones; in checked studies, under half of the deficit traces to unresolved V genes, and the cause of the others is not known. The table for this sample lists 35,000 to 55,000 clones; 88% of them were counted only once. The top ten constitute around 1.2% of the sample. Sequenced sample: naive CD8+ T cells sorted from blood. In the paper's terms, the cell subset or site label means: total naive CD8+CD45RO- T cells. All receptors come from a man younger than 35 with hepatitis C virus infection.

The chain has TRBV27 and TRBJ2-7; 9 positions agree with TRBD1. Germline CDR1 and CDR2: MNHEY and SMNVEV (reference sequence). J lost 4 bases, V lost 4 bases, and 5 bases had no gene match. This CDR3 has 14 amino acids. CDR3 loop: CASSSYGTGYEQYF. The CDR3 DNA is TGTGCCAGCAGTTCCTACGGGACAGGGTACGAGCAGTACTTC.

V usage is TRBV6-6 and J usage is TRBJ2-5; TRBD2 agrees at 8 bases. Germline V gene sequence: CDR1 MNHNY, CDR2 SVGAGI (reference sequence). CDR3 size: 15 residues. Trimming took 2 bases from V and 4 from J; bases not matched to a gene: 6. The CDR3 sequence is CASSYGGGGLETQYF. In nucleotides, the CDR3 is TGTGCCAGCAGTTACGGTGGCGGGGGGTTAGAGACCCAGTACTTC.

This chain joins TRBV27 and TRBJ2-5; no definite D call. The J call could be wrong; TRBJ2-7 is a better fit for the DNA end. The germline CDR1 and CDR2 sequences are MNHEY and SMNVEV (reference sequence). This CDR3 spans 14 amino acids. CDR3 in DNA: TGTGCCAGCAGTTTATCGAAAAGAAACTACGAGCAGTACTTC. Its translation is CASSLSKRNYEQYF.

The chain links TRBV5-4 to TRBJ2-3; a weak D match, TRBD2 (6 bases). From germline, CDR1 is SGHNT and CDR2 YYREEE (reference sequence). V was clipped by 3 bases and J by 6 bases, with 14 bases between them. The CDR3 has 14 amino acids. DNA of the CDR3: TGTGCCAGCAGCTCCCCTTCGCTAGCGGATACGCAGTATTTT. Its translation: CASSSPSLADTQYF.

The sample holds a few counts of this clone. This chain joins TRBV6-5 and TRBJ1-1; D is uncertain. The length of the CDR3 is 16 residues. V dropped 2 bases and J dropped 8 bases, with 21 bases sitting between them. The germline CDR1 and CDR2 sequences are MNHEY and SVGAGI. CDR3 region: CASSYTPTPDTLEAFF. The CDR3 DNA reads TGTGCCAGCAGTTACACCCCGACTCCGGATACACTGGAAGCTTTCTTT.

In regard to this clone: The identical CDR3 is also encoded by other nucleotide sequences in the sample. The chain carries TRBV9 and TRBJ2-2; TRBD2 might be the D (6 bases). Germline CDR1 and CDR2: SGDLS and YYNGEE. The V end was cut by 0 bases, the J end by 5 bases, with 8 bases between. The CDR3 runs 14 residues. In nucleotides, the CDR3 is TGTGCCAGCAGCGTAGGAGGAGGGACCGGGGAGCTGTTTTTT. Amino acids: CASSVGGGTGELFF.

The chain is built from TRBV19 and TRBJ2-3; no clear D gene. The germline V and J ends were trimmed by 4 bases and 2 bases, with 16 bases remaining between them. Germline assignment: CDR1 LNHDA and CDR2 SQIVND (reference sequence). The CDR3 length is 16 residues. The CDR3 sequence is CASSTQIRMNTDTQYF. As DNA, the CDR3 is TGTGCCAGTAGTACGCAGATACGTATGAACACAGATACGCAGTATTTT.

The CDR3 reads CASSLQGSSGNTIYF. The CDR3 region has the DNA TGTGCCAGCAGTCTCCAGGGGAGCTCTGGAAACACCATATATTTT. The chain links TRBV27 to TRBJ1-3; D may be TRBD1 (6 bases). Looked up from germline, CDR1 is MNHEY and CDR2 is SMNVEV (reference sequence). The CDR3 has 15 amino acids. The V end was cut by 5 bases, the J end by 0 bases, with 11 bases between.

The V call is TRBV6-5, the J call TRBJ1-2; perhaps TRBD1 as D (5 bases). CDR1 MNHEY and CDR2 SVGAGI come from the germline V gene. The CDR3 extends over 11 amino acids. With 2 bases removed from V and 8 bases from J, the gap between germline ends came to 6 bases. The CDR3 DNA is TGTGCCAGCAGTTACGGGGGGGGCTACACCTTC. As protein: CASSYGGGYTF.

The chain links TRBV4-3 to TRBJ2-3, with 10 nucleotides matching TRBD2. V shed 0 bases, J shed 0 bases, and the junction held 9 bases outside the gene matches. Germline CDR1 and CDR2: LGHNA and YSLEER. This CDR3 comprises 19 residues. The CDR3 loop reads CASSQEFGASGGSTDTQYF. CDR3 bases: TGCGCCAGCAGCCAAGAGTTTGGGGCTAGCGGGGGAAGCACAGATACGCAGTATTTT.

The table lists this clone with a few counts. This chain joins TRBV5-6 and TRBJ1-1; D gene uncertain. The V and J ends lost 0 bases and 2 bases respectively, with 8 bases between them. The CDR3 runs to 14 residues. Germline CDR1 reads SGHDT; CDR2 reads YYEEEE. The chain's CDR3 is CASSLGQANTEAFF. DNA of the CDR3: TGTGCCAGCAGCTTGGGCCAGGCTAACACTGAAGCTTTCTTT.

Written as DNA, the CDR3 is TGTGCCAGCAGCTTAGCCCCGGGTGGGAACACCGGGGAGCTGTTTTTT. Amino acid sequence: CASSLAPGGNTGELFF. The chain employs TRBV7-9 and TRBJ2-2; D is undetermined. Trimming left V 0 bases short and J 1 base short, with 9 bases between. The CDR3 extends over 16 amino acids. The V gene's germline CDR1 is SEHNR and CDR2 FQNEAQ (reference sequence).

The gene calls are TRBV4-2 and TRBJ2-7; 8 nucleotides align to TRBD1. J gave up 6 bases and V 5 bases, and 6 bases lay outside the gene matches. The CDR3 loop spans 13 amino acids. Germline V CDR1 and CDR2: LGHNA, YNFKEQ. CDR3: CASSYGQGTEQYF. CDR3 coding DNA: TGTGCCAGCAGCTACGGACAGGGTACCGAGCAGTACTTC.

This clone was recorded a few times. V is TRBV2 and J is TRBJ1-1, with 10 bases lining up with TRBD1. The CDR3 consists of 13 residues. V trimming: 7 bases; J trimming: 3 bases; junction bases outside the gene matches: 2. The germline V gene encodes CDR1 SNHLY and CDR2 FYNNEI. The CDR3: CASTGQGDTEAFF. DNA for the CDR3: TGTGCCAGCACCGGACAGGGGGACACTGAAGCTTTCTTT.

CDR3 in DNA: TGTGCCTGGAGTGTACAAGATAGCAATCAGCCCCAGCATTTT. Encoded protein: CAWSVQDSNQPQHF. The V call is TRBV30, the J call TRBJ1-5; D unresolved. CDR1 is GTSNPN, CDR2 SVGIG, per germline (reference sequence). The CDR3 covers 14 residues. Between the trimmed V and J ends, which lost 0 bases and 0 bases, there was a span of 6 bases.

V usage is TRBV23-1 and J usage is TRBJ1-5; 7 bases fit TRBD1. TRBV23-1 is filed as an ORF, its function uncertain. With V trimmed by 0 bases and J by 5 bases, 16 bases remained unmatched. The CDR3 consists of 19 residues. CDR3 DNA: TGCGCCAGCAGTCAATCTTTTTGGGGCGACAGGGACAGATATCAGCCCCAGCATTTT. Protein: CASSQSFWGDRDRYQPQHF.

The gene calls are TRBV29-1 and TRBJ2-3; no clear D. Looked up from germline, CDR1 is SQVTM and CDR2 is ANQGSEA. The V gene lost 6 bases and the J gene lost 0 bases, with 13 bases spanning the gap. The CDR3 spans 14 residues. The CDR3 nucleotides read TGCAGCGTCCGACATATTGCTAGCACAGATACGCAGTATTTT. It specifies CSVRHIASTDTQYF.

The CDR3 here is CASSVPGTVGGNEQFF. CDR3 nucleotide sequence: TGTGCCAGCAGCGTCCCCGGGACAGTAGGTGGCAATGAGCAGTTCTTC. The J gene is TRBJ2-1, the V gene TRBV5-8, with 7 bases that match TRBD1. Germline CDR1 and CDR2: SGHTS and YDEGEE. The CDR3 is 16 residues long. The junction had 13 bases not matched to a gene; V was cut back by 4 bases and J by 6 bases.

The rearrangement links TRBV2 to TRBJ2-3, with D tentatively TRBD1 (6 bases). The CDR3 length is 14 residues. Trimming removed 4 bases at V and 4 bases at J, with 12 bases between. Germline loops: CDR1 SNHLY, CDR2 FYNNEI. The CDR3 DNA reads TGTGCCAGCAGTGCCGCTGCAGGGGCAGATACGCAGTATTTT. The encoded protein is CASSAAAGADTQYF.

This clone has only one observation. The CDR3 spells CASSPGSTTYNEQFF. In DNA, the CDR3 is TGTGCCAGCAGTCCGGGAAGTACCACCTACAATGAGCAGTTCTTC. V is TRBV9 and J is TRBJ2-1; D might be TRBD2 (5 bases). Germline CDR1 reads SGDLS; CDR2 reads YYNGEE. V was clipped by 5 bases and J by 2 bases, with 14 bases between them. This CDR3 region has 15 residues.

The rearrangement links TRBV6-5 to TRBJ2-1, with 13 bases fitting TRBD2. The germline V gene encodes CDR1 MNHEY and CDR2 SVGAGI. CDR3 size: 15 residues. The junction had 6 bases not matched to a gene; V was cut back by 6 bases and J by 7 bases. CDR3 coding DNA: TGTGCCAGCAGCTACCTGGGACTAGCGGGGAATGAGCAGTTCTTC. Its translation: CASSYLGLAGNEQFF.